Here is one T cell receptor beta chain with its context. Its antigen is unidentified. The record originates from a study of shared clonotypes between healthy human individuals. The study's findings and limits: When naive CD4 clonotypes were compared across a few donors, about 4.8% were shared.

Data came from immunoSEQ multiplex PCR; TCRdb stores just in-frame clones and leaves some out. This sample yields over a million clones, of which about 98% are seen a single time; about 0.4% belongs to the top ten. Sequencing was performed on naive CD4+ T cells sorted from blood. Noted subset: CD45RA+ positively selected. The TCR sequence derives from a man younger than 40 in good health.

As DNA, the CDR3 is TGTGCCAGTACCGCGACACGCTACAATGAGCAGTTCTTC. It specifies CASTATRYNEQFF. This rearrangement joins TRBV19 to TRBJ2-1; no definite D call. Germline CDR1 reads LNHDA; CDR2 reads SQIVND (reference sequence). The CDR3 is made up of 13 amino acids. V lost 7 bases to trimming and J lost 3 bases, with 10 bases between them.